This TCR beta chain was sequenced for a study of OX40 agonist ivuxolimab in advanced cancers. About the study as a whole: Ivuxolimab was a fully human IgG2 agonistic monoclonal antibody targeting the costimulatory receptor OX40 (CD134). Intravenous ivuxolimab was administered to patients every 2 weeks at six dose levels: 0.01, 0.1, 0.3, 1.5, 3 and 10 mg/kg. Patients were allowed to have had prior anti-PD-1, anti-PD-L1 or anti-CTLA-4 therapy, and around two fifths of the dose-escalation patients had been treated with checkpoint inhibitors. Three dose-escalation patients achieved partial responses, one with hepatocellular carcinoma and two with cutaneous melanoma. The paper describes the monotherapy dose-escalation part (N ≈ 49 patients) of the phase I trial of ivuxolimab. Of the roughly 51 patients in dose escalation, some 20 had hepatocellular carcinoma, roughly 15 had melanoma, 9 had renal cell carcinoma and 9 had head and neck cancer. The purpose of peripheral TCRbeta sequencing was to test whether ivuxolimab changed TCR sequence diversity and led to clonal T-cell expansion. In the dose-escalation cohort, around four fifths of patients were male, and the mean age was approximately 60 years, with a range of roughly 23 to 85.

Patients with autoimmune disease history or receiving systemic immunosuppression were excluded from the trial. Peripheral blood for TCR sequencing was collected from all dose cohorts at baseline, on cycle 4 day 1, and on cycle 7 day 1. The samples were drawn from a first-in-human, open-label, multicenter phase I dose-escalation trial of ivuxolimab. Adults with locally advanced or metastatic melanoma, renal cell, hepatocellular, or head and neck squamous cell carcinoma were enrolled in the trial. Before TCR sequencing, CD4+ T cells and CD8+ T cells were sorted from peripheral blood as separate populations. General study outcomes and caveats: At doses of 0.1 to 3.0 mg/kg, clonal expansion of both CD4+ and CD8+ blood T cells was observed from baseline to week 6. The antigen specificity of the peripheral T cells that underwent clonal expansion was not determined. Low levels of normalized T-cell clonal expansion were also seen in some patients who did not respond. On average, CD8+ T cells showed more expanded clones than CD4+ T cells after ivuxolimab. In the 0.1-3.0 mg/kg groups, partial responders had among the lowest normalized peripheral clonal expansion, particularly in CD8+ T cells.

CDR1 and CDR2 are drawn from the germline V gene (reference sequence): MNHEY, SMNVEV. Germline trimming: 2 bases from V, 0 bases from J; junction bases outside gene matches: 6. The CDR3 runs 16 residues from the cysteine to the phenylalanine. Only the CDR3 DNA is retained, 48 bases long and in frame from the first base. For sequencing of the TCRbeta CDR3 region, genomic DNA was extracted from the sorted cells. The immunoSEQ Assay was used for sequencing of TCRbeta CDR3 regions. The table comes from immuneACCESS by way of TCRdb, which keeps in-frame sequences with V and J called. Part of the clones is missing from these tables; in studies checked, under half for an unresolved V gene and the rest for unknown reasons. The sample table lists tens of thousands of clones, around four fifths of them with a count of one. About a quarter of the sample belongs to the ten largest clones. About this clone: Its antigen is unknown. No clone much larger than this one lies a single base away; base qualities are absent.

The sequencing here drew on CD4+ or CD8+ T cells sorted from blood, taken in a trial of the OX40 agonist ivuxolimab. The sequence came from an adult with an advanced solid tumor such as melanoma, head and neck, liver or kidney cancer. Rearrangement joined TRBV27 to TRBJ2-7; 8 bases in between match TRBD2. The DNA sequence is as follows: TGTGCCAGCAGTTTAGGTAGCGGGGCCCTCTCCTACGAGCAGTACTTC. Its coded protein is CASSLGSGALSYEQYF.